This TCR beta chain was sequenced during a study of T cell responses to AZD1222 COVID-19 vaccine. About this clone itself: Its antigen remains unknown.

General study points: Two AZD1222 doses significantly raised spike-specific TCR breadth and depth over controls. The reported proportion of spike-specific TCRs targeting unmutated variant regions was nearly half.

The repertoire was sequenced with immunoSEQ multiplex PCR; TCRdb's copy has only in-frame clones and lacks some. Found here are some 140,000 clones, approximately 91% of them singletons; the top ten hold 4.5% to 6.5%. The sequences come from peripheral blood, collected 28 days after the second AZD1222 dose. The source of this sequence is an adult who received the AZD1222 COVID-19 vaccine.

CDR3 sequence (DNA): TGCGCCAGCAGCTTGGTATCGGGTCCTGGGGCCAACGTCCTGACTTTC. This encodes CASSLVSGPGANVLTF. The rearrangement joins TRBV5-1 to TRBJ2-6, with D hard to call. This CDR3 region has 16 residues. Looked up from germline, CDR1 is SGHRS and CDR2 is YFSETQ. V lost 0 bases, J lost 2 bases, and 9 bases lay in between.